The rows below give T cell receptor beta chains drawn from one sample of a study of T-cell memory formation after mild COVID-19. Each CDR3 protein gets one entry after TCRdb re-called the 5' RACE reads with MiXCR. This sample has fewer than 700,000 distinct CDR3 sequences, with roughly 18% found just once. The sample was PBMCs or a T cell subset sorted from them (not recorded which). The source of these receptors is an adult woman who had mild COVID-19 (a few samples of this study predate the infection). Cell type and time point are not known. The CDR3 runs from the conserved cysteine through the conserved F or W. Each record gives: D gene, J gene, V gene, clone size, CDR3 protein, CDR3 DNA. A D gene is named only where the DNA matches it firmly. Only part of the rows carry a size: once, few, many, or a class if the clone is expanded.

>-|TRBJ1-5|TRBV27|few
CASRIEGYSNQPQHF
TGTGCCAGCAGGATAGAGGGATATAGCAATCAGCCCCAGCATTTT
>-|TRBJ2-5|TRBV4-1|-
CASSQASGAGETQYF
TGCGCCAGCAGCCAAGCGTCAGGGGCTGGGGAGACCCAGTACTTC
>-|TRBJ1-1|TRBV19|few
CASSEGRATEAFF
TGTGCCAGTAGTGAGGGTAGGGCCACTGAAGCTTTCTTT
>TRBD1|TRBJ2-1|TRBV29-1|-
CSVRTGGMDNEQFF
TGCAGCGTTCGGACAGGGGGCATGGACAATGAGCAGTTCTTC
>-|TRBJ1-5|TRBV29-1|-
CSVALGLGNQPQHF
TGCAGCGTAGCCTTGGGGTTGGGCAATCAGCCCCAGCATTTT
>-|TRBJ2-1|TRBV20-1|-
CSARLTENEQFF
TGCAGTGCTAGGCTGACAGAGAATGAGCAGTTCTTC
>TRBD2|TRBJ2-7|TRBV9|few
CASSVDQREGYNEQYF
TGTGCCAGCAGCGTAGATCAGCGGGAGGGCTACAACGAGCAGTACTTC
>TRBD2|TRBJ2-3|TRBV6-1|few
CASIRTSPFTDTQYF
TGTGCCAGCATAAGGACTAGCCCATTCACAGATACGCAGTATTTT
>TRBD2|TRBJ2-1|TRBV25-1|-
CASSEPGLAKNEQFF
TGTGCCAGCAGTGAACCGGGACTAGCGAAAAATGAGCAGTTCTTC
>TRBD2|TRBJ2-7|TRBV7-2|many
CASSPGLAGGEQYF
TGTGCCAGCAGCCCGGGACTAGCGGGGGGCGAGCAGTACTTC
>-|TRBJ1-3|TRBV7-2|-
CASSLVGRAAGNTIYF
TGTGCCAGCAGCTTAGTGGGCAGGGCGGCTGGAAACACCATATATTTT
>TRBD2|TRBJ2-1|TRBV14|-
CASSQVIGTSGITYYNEQFF
TGTGCCAGCAGCCAAGTCATAGGGACTAGCGGAATAACTTACTACAATGAGCAGTTCTTC
>-|TRBJ2-5|TRBV12-3/TRBV12-4|-
CASSLVPSGVEEETQYF
TGTGCCAGCAGTTTGGTCCCGTCAGGGGTGGAAGAAGAGACCCAGTACTTC
>TRBD1|TRBJ2-3|TRBV5-5|-
CASSDRTGRTDTQYF
TGTGCCAGCAGCGATAGGACAGGGCGCACAGATACGCAGTATTTT
>TRBD1|TRBJ2-1|TRBV30|-
CAWSRGTGMYNEQFF
TGTGCCTGGAGCCGTGGGACAGGGATGTACAATGAGCAGTTCTTC
>-|TRBJ2-7|TRBV7-6|many
CASSPGPGIYEQYF
TGTGCCAGCAGCCCGGGACCAGGGATCTACGAGCAGTACTTC
>-|TRBJ1-1|TRBV7-2|few
CATTRQSGTDTEAFF
TGTGCCACCACCCGGCAGTCGGGTACGGACACTGAAGCTTTCTTT
>TRBD1|TRBJ1-5|TRBV7-9|few
CASSQGTGPVSGNQPQHF
TGTGCCAGCAGCCAAGGGACAGGGCCCGTCAGTGGCAATCAGCCCCAGCATTTT
>-|TRBJ2-3|TRBV7-6|-
CASSLVGGPGTDTQYF
TGTGCCAGCAGCTTAGTGGGGGGGCCGGGGACAGATACGCAGTATTTT
>-|TRBJ2-7|TRBV20-1|-
CSASRPHYEQYF
TGCAGTGCTAGTCGTCCTCACTACGAGCAGTACTTC
>TRBD2|TRBJ2-1|TRBV20-1|-
CSARDLLAASYNEQFF
TGCAGTGCTAGAGATCTACTAGCGGCCTCCTACAATGAGCAGTTCTTC
>TRBD1|TRBJ2-7|TRBV7-9|-
CASMVTGTYEHYF
TGTGCCAGCATGGTGACAGGGACCTACGAGCACTACTTC
>-|TRBJ2-7|TRBV29-1|few
CSAVLVGAREQYF
TGCAGCGCTGTCCTCGTCGGGGCTAGGGAGCAGTACTTC
>TRBD1|TRBJ2-7|TRBV7-9|-
CASSWDSTYEQYF
TGTGCCAGCAGCTGGGACAGCACCTACGAGCAGTACTTC
>-|TRBJ2-1|TRBV24-1|-
CATSKGVNNEQFF
TGTGCCACCAGTAAGGGGGTTAACAATGAGCAGTTCTTC
>TRBD1|TRBJ1-1|TRBV7-9|few
CASSWDSLDNTEAFF
TGTGCCAGCAGCTGGGACAGTCTCGACAACACTGAAGCTTTCTTT
>-|TRBJ2-1|TRBV6-5|few
CASSSAGYNEQFF
TGTGCCAGCAGTTCGGCCGGGTACAATGAGCAGTTCTTC
>-|TRBJ2-3|TRBV27|few
CASSTSVLGRGSGKADTQYF
-
>-|TRBJ2-4|TRBV20-1|few
CSAPLSGDIQYF
TGCAGTGCTCCCCTAAGTGGGGACATTCAGTACTTC
>TRBD1|TRBJ1-2|TRBV25-1|-
CASSDRGQGADYGYTF
TGTGCCAGCAGTGACCGGGGACAGGGGGCGGACTATGGCTACACCTTC